This T cell receptor (beta chain) came from a study of vaccination and CD4 T cells after COVID-19. In TCRdb, the PCR reads were re-called with MiXCR into one record per CDR3 protein. The sample has more than 20,000 distinct CDR3 sequences, around 50% seen once. The sample here was CD4+ T cells from blood, taken before SARS-CoV-2 vaccination. This receptor was taken from a human donor who had recovered from COVID-19.

The CDR3 region is CSASHQNSGNTIYF. CDR3 sequence (DNA): TGCAGTGCTAGTCACCAGAACTCTGGAAACACCATATATTTT. The chain uses TRBV20-1 and TRBJ1-3; no clear D. The CDR3 is 14 residues long. V was shortened by 3 bases and J by 0 bases, with 9 bases between the two germline ends. Germline lookup yields CDR1 DFQATT and CDR2 SNEGSKA (reference sequence).